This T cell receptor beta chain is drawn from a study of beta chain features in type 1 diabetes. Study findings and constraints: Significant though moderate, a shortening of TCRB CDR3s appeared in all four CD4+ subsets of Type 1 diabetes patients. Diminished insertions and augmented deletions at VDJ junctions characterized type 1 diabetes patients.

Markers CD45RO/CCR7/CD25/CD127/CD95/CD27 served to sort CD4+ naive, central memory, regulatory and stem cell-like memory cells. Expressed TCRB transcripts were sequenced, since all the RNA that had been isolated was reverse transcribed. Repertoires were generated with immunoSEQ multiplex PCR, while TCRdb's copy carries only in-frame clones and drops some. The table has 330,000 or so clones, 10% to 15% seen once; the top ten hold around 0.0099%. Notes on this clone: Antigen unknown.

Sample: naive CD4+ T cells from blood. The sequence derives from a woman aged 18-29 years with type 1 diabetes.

CDR3 in amino acids: CASRHEGQRDTDTQYF. The DNA of the CDR3 is TGCGCCAGCAGGCACGAGGGACAGCGAGACACAGATACGCAGTATTTT. The rearrangement uses TRBV23-1 and TRBJ2-3; TRBD1 aligns across 7 bases. TRBV23-1 is recorded as an ORF, its role being uncertain. The trim removed 6 bases at V and 2 bases at J, leaving 11 bases unmatched. The CDR3 length is 16 residues.